This T cell receptor beta chain stems from a study of blood T cell repertoires in COVID-19. Across the study: Whether acute or convalescent, the COVID-19 samples came from the United States, Italy and Spain. From T cells, B-cell-depleted T cells, or PBMCs came the material, which was cDNA or gDNA.

Participants were aged roughly 18 to 90 years from 24 US areas. Recovered participants had two consecutive negative NP/OP PCR tests, healthcare professional clearance, or symptom resolution. Measured with immunoSEQ multiplex PCR; TCRdb has only the in-frame clones, and not every one. This table has some 300,000 clones, 70% to 90% appearing once. Sequences were obtained from PBMCs or T cells enriched from blood (not recorded which). This receptor was taken from a woman in her thirties who had recovered from COVID-19.

CDR3 DNA: TGTGCCAGCAGCCGTAACGGGGGAGGCAGCACAGATACGCAGTATTTT. Its translation is CASSRNGGGSTDTQYF. The chain carries TRBV7-2 and TRBJ2-3; a possible D gene is TRBD2 (6 bases). The CDR3 consists of 16 residues. Germline assignment: CDR1 SGHTA and CDR2 FQGNSA. Trimming shortened V by 5 bases and J by 0 bases, and 15 bases separated the two germline ends.